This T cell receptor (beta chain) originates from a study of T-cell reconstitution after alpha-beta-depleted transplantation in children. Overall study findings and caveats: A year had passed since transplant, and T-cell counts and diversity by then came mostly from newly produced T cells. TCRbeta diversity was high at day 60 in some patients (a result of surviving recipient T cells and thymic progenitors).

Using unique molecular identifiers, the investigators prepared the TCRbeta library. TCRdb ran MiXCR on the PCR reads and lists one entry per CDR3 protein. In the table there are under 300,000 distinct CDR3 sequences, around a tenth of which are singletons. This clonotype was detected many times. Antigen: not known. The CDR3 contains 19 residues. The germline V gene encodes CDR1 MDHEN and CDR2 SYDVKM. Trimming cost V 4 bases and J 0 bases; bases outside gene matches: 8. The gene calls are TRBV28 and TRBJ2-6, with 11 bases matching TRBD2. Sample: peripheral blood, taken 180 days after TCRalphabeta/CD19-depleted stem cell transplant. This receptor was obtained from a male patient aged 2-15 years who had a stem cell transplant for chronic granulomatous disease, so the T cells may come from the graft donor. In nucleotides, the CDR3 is TGTGCCAGCAGTTCAAATAGCGGGAGGGCTCACTCTGGGGCCAACGTCCTGACTTTC. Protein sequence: CASSSNSGRAHSGANVLTF.